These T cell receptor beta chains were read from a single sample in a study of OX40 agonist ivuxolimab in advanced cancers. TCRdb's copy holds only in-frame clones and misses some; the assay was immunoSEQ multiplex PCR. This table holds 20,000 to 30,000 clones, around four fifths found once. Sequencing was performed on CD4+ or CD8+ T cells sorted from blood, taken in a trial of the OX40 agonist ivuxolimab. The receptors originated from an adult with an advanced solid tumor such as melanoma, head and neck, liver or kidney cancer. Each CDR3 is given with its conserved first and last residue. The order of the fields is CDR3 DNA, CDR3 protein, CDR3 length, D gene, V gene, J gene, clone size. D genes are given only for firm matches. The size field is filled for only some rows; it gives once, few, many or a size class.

cdr3_nt: TGTGCCAGCAGTGAGACGGGGACCGGGGAGCTGTTTTTT
cdr3_aa: CASSETGTGELFF
cdr3_length: 13
d_call: NA
v_call: TRBV6-1
j_call: TRBJ2-2
clone_size: few

cdr3_nt: TGCGCCAGCAGCGATCGAGCGGGACCTCGAACCGGGGAGCTGTTTTTT
cdr3_aa: CASSDRAGPRTGELFF
cdr3_length: 16
d_call: TRBD2
v_call: TRBV5-1
j_call: TRBJ2-2
clone_size: NA

cdr3_nt: TGCGCCAGCAGTGAGTGGGCAGGCTTTAATGAAAAACTGTTTTTT
cdr3_aa: CASSEWAGFNEKLFF
cdr3_length: 15
d_call: NA
v_call: TRBV10-1
j_call: TRBJ1-4
clone_size: NA

cdr3_nt: TGTGCCAGCTCACCAAACGAGGGGAACACTGAAGCTTTCTTT
cdr3_aa: CASSPNEGNTEAFF
cdr3_length: 14
d_call: NA
v_call: TRBV18
j_call: TRBJ1-1
clone_size: NA

cdr3_nt: TGTGCCAGCAGTTACCCAGGGGACAATGAGCAGTTCTTC
cdr3_aa: CASSYPGDNEQFF
cdr3_length: 13
d_call: NA
v_call: TRBV6-6
j_call: TRBJ2-1
clone_size: few

cdr3_nt: TGTGCCAGCAGCTTAAGTAGTGGCGGGGAGCTGTTTTTT
cdr3_aa: CASSLSSGGELFF
cdr3_length: 13
d_call: NA
v_call: TRBV7-3
j_call: TRBJ2-2
clone_size: NA

cdr3_nt: TGTGCCAGCAGTTTGGCGCAGGGGGTCTACGAGCAGTACTTC
cdr3_aa: CASSLAQGVYEQYF
cdr3_length: 14
d_call: TRBD1
v_call: TRBV28
j_call: TRBJ2-7
clone_size: few

cdr3_nt: TGTGCCAGCAGCCGGGAGAGACAGCCGGGAGCTTTCTTT
cdr3_aa: CASSRERQPGAFF
cdr3_length: 13
d_call: NA
v_call: TRBV14
j_call: TRBJ1-1
clone_size: NA

cdr3_nt: TGTGCCAGCAGGGCGACAGGGAGCCGCATTGGCTACACCTTC
cdr3_aa: CASRATGSRIGYTF
cdr3_length: 14
d_call: TRBD1
v_call: TRBV28
j_call: TRBJ1-2
clone_size: NA

cdr3_nt: TGTGCCAGCAGCCCGCTTGCAACTAATGAAAAACTGTTTTTT
cdr3_aa: CASSPLATNEKLFF
cdr3_length: 14
d_call: NA
v_call: TRBV5-8
j_call: TRBJ1-4
clone_size: NA